The clone carrying this T cell receptor (beta chain) was seen only once. What it binds is unknown. Other DNA sequences of this sample code for an identical CDR3. This sample is part of a study of shared clonotypes between healthy human individuals. Points from the study as a whole: Sorted-subset samples were not fully sequenced, rarefaction indicated.

Assay used: immunoSEQ multiplex PCR; TCRdb lists only in-frame clones, some missing. The sample has about 1.5 million clones; approximately 98% are singletons. The sample taken for sequencing was naive CD4+ T cells sorted from blood. Described subset: CD45RA+ positively selected. This sequence originates from a man in his thirties or forties in good health.

The CDR3 loop reads CASSVSTSGSYEQYF. CDR3 sequence (DNA): TGTGCCAGCAGCGTAAGTACTAGCGGGAGCTACGAGCAGTACTTC. This chain links TRBV9 with TRBJ2-7; 11 bases match TRBD2. The trim removed 1 base at V and 3 bases at J, leaving 3 bases unmatched. CDR1 is SGDLS and CDR2 is YYNGEE in the germline V gene. CDR3 size: 15 residues.